This T cell receptor (beta chain) is drawn from a study of T cell responses to AZD1222 COVID-19 vaccine. Notes on the study in general: At baseline, seropositivity was found in only a handful of AZD1222 recipients. White British ancestry dominated among donors, who included more females, and clonal diversity was possibly underestimated. Unmutated regions of variants are reportedly targeted by nearly half of spike-specific TCRs.

Remarks on this clone: What it recognizes is unknown.

Produced via immunoSEQ multiplex PCR; TCRdb's table is partial and in-frame only. The data contain approximately 110,000 clones, about 95% of them singletons. Trimming took 3 bases from V and 2 from J, leaving 17 bases between them. This CDR3 comprises 18 residues. Germline CDR1 LNHDA, CDR2 SQIVND (reference sequence). This sequence originates from an adult in good health. The input for sequencing was peripheral blood, taken on day 0 of AZD1222 vaccination. This rearrangement joins TRBV19 to TRBJ2-6; D is perhaps TRBD1 (5 bases). The CDR3 nucleotides are TGTGCCAGTAGTATTCCGGGCAGGGTATCTGCTGGGGCCAACGTCCTGACTTTC. As protein: CASSIPGRVSAGANVLTF. Supplemented by reference TRBV19 and TRBJ2-6, the full variable domain reads DGGITQSPKYLFRKEGQNVTLSCEQNLNHDAMYWYRQDPGQGLRLIYYSQIVNDFQKGDIAEGYSVSREKKESFPLTVTSAQKNPTAFYLCASSIPGRVSAGANVLTFGAGSRLTVL.